A single sample gave rise to the 16 T cell receptor beta chains below, sequenced in a study of blood T cells in healthy people across ages. Through a sample-barcoded 5' primer and a J-beta primer mix, a second PCR was run for roughly 7 to 11 cycles. A single record per CDR3 protein comes from TCRdb applying MiXCR to the 5' RACE reads. The sample includes 780,000 or so distinct CDR3 sequences, roughly 56% of them seen just once. Material for sequencing was blood. These TCRs come from a man aged 40-49 years in good health.

This clonotype was recorded a few times. The rearrangement links TRBV7-9 to TRBJ2-7; D is unclear. V was shortened by 5 bases and J by 3 bases, with 11 bases between the two germline ends. CDR1 and CDR2 (germline): SEHNR, FQNEAQ (reference sequence). CDR3 size: 13 residues. The CDR3 loop reads CASSGRQDYEQYF. The CDR3 DNA follows: TGTGCCAGCAGCGGACGCCAGGACTACGAGCAGTACTTC.

V gene TRBV6-6 combines with J gene TRBJ2-4, with D possibly matching TRBD2 (5 bases). The J call may be incorrect, as the DNA end agrees better with TRBJ2-7. This CDR3 has 14 amino acids. From germline, CDR1 is MNHNY and CDR2 SVGAGI (reference sequence). CDR3 amino acids: CASSYNPRDYEQYF. For the CDR3, the DNA is TGTGCCAGCAGTTACAATCCACGGGACTACGAGCAGTACTTC.

This clonotype was seen only once. A much more abundant neighbour one base away suggests this may be a read error. The chain links TRBV5-1 to TRBJ2-5, with TRBD2 identical over 10 bases. Looked up from germline, CDR1 is SGHRS and CDR2 is YFSETQ. The CDR3 runs 18 residues. Losses at the gene ends were 3 bases for V and 11 bases for J; bases not matched to a gene: 22. DNA for the CDR3: TGCGCCAGCAGCTCGGGCGATGGGAGGGCTAGCGGGGGCAATGAGCAGTACTTC. Translating it yields CASSSGDGRASGGNEQYF. Full variable domain (outside the CDR3, taken from reference TRBV5-1 and TRBJ2-5): KAGVTQTPRYLIKTRGQQVTLSCSPISGHRSVSWYQQTPGQGLQFLFEYFSETQRNKGNFPGRFSGRQFSNSRSEMNVSTLELGDSALYLCASSSGDGRASGGNEQYFGPGTRLLVL.

The chain couples TRBV29-1 to TRBJ1-1; D might be TRBD1 (6 bases). CDR1 and CDR2 (germline): SQVTM, ANQGSEA. The V end lost 7 bases, the J end lost 4 bases, and 16 bases lay between the germline ends. The CDR3 length is 13 residues. CDR3 sequence reads: CSAWGRGPTEAFF. DNA for the CDR3: TGCAGCGCTTGGGGCAGGGGTCCCACTGAAGCTTTCTTT.

The gene calls are TRBV10-3 and TRBJ2-7; TRBD1 matches at 8 bases. Trimming took 11 bases from V and 1 from J; bases not matched to a gene: 10. The length of the CDR3 is 14 residues. From germline, CDR1 is ENHRY and CDR2 SYGVKD. The CDR3 region is CASRGTGQSYEQYF. CDR3 DNA sequence: TGTGCCTCCAGGGGGACAGGACAGTCCTACGAGCAGTACTTC.

The table lists this clonotype with a few counts. This chain joins TRBV4-3 and TRBJ2-7; 11 nucleotides line up with TRBD1. V lost 3 bases and J lost 4; bases outside the gene matches: 8. CDR1 is LGHNA and CDR2 is YSLEER in the germline V gene. The CDR3 contains 16 residues. The CDR3 loop reads CASSHSSGTGGYEQYF. The CDR3 DNA is TGCGCCAGCAGCCACAGCTCCGGGACAGGGGGATACGAGCAGTACTTC.

This clonotype occurred once. The chain carries TRBV7-3 and TRBJ2-1, with D possibly matching TRBD2 (6 bases). The V and J ends lost 5 bases and 2 bases respectively, with 16 bases between them. Germline V gene sequence: CDR1 SGHTA, CDR2 FQGTGA. The CDR3 sequence is 16 residues long. The CDR3 DNA reads as TGTGCCAGCAGCCCCGGGGGATCCCTCGCCTACAATGAGCAGTTCTTC. It translates to CASSPGGSLAYNEQFF.

This clonotype appeared a few times. The V and J genes are TRBV29-1 and TRBJ2-1; 7 positions match TRBD1. CDR3 size: 14 residues. With 6 bases clipped from V and 2 bases from J, the junction kept 7 bases outside the gene matches. Germline V CDR1 and CDR2: SQVTM, ANQGSEA. The CDR3 coding sequence is TGCAGCGTCGCCGGGACAGTCACCTACAATGAGCAGTTCTTC. It yields the protein CSVAGTVTYNEQFF.

This clonotype was recorded at least ten times. The chain joins TRBV24-1 to TRBJ2-7; 12 nucleotides line up with TRBD2. From germline, CDR1 is KGHDR and CDR2 SFDVKD. The J segment lost 0 bases and the V segment lost 4 bases, leaving 9 bases of the junction unmatched. This CDR3 region has 18 residues. The CDR3, as DNA: TGTGCCACCAGTGAAGACCTAGCGGGAGGGGGATTCTCCTACGAGCAGTACTTC. It encodes CATSEDLAGGGFSYEQYF.

This clonotype was observed many times. J is TRBJ1-2 and V is TRBV11-2, with D possibly TRBD1 on 5 matching bases. Per germline, CDR1 SGHAT and CDR2 FQNNGV. The CDR3 loop spans 17 amino acids. Trimming pared 0 bases from V and 0 bases from J, leaving 14 bases between. CDR3 nucleotide sequence: TGTGCCAGCAGCTTAGAGGGGGTTGGAGTATCTAACTATGGCTACACCTTC. Amino acids: CASSLEGVGVSNYGYTF.

The chain combines TRBV3-1 with TRBJ1-6, with D possibly being TRBD1 (6 bases). This CDR3 comprises 14 residues. V was cut by 1 base and J by 9 bases, with 10 bases left in between. Germline CDR1 and CDR2: LGHDT and YNNKEL (reference sequence). Written as DNA, the CDR3 is TGTGCCAGCAGCCAAGGCAGGGGAGCTTCACCCCTCCACTTT. Protein product: CASSQGRGASPLHF.

This clonotype was detected many times. V is TRBV7-2 and J is TRBJ2-5; 7 bases are a match to TRBD1. V lost 2 bases, J lost 4 bases, and 7 bases stayed unmatched. Germline-derived CDR1 and CDR2 are SGHTA and FQGNSA. The CDR3 sequence is 15 residues long. CDR3 sequence reads: CASSLMTGYAETQYF. CDR3 coding DNA: TGTGCCAGCAGCTTAATGACAGGGTATGCAGAGACCCAGTACTTC. Filled out from reference TRBV7-2 and TRBJ2-5, the complete variable domain reads GAGVSQSPSNKVTEKGKDVELRCDPISGHTALYWYRQSLGQGLEFLIYFQGNSAPDKSGLPSDRFSAERTGGSVSTLTIQRTQQEDSAVYLCASSLMTGYAETQYFGPGTRLLVL.

Comments on this clonotype: A single base separates this from a much larger clone, so it may be a read error. The rearrangement joins TRBV20-1 to TRBJ2-3, with D possibly called TRBD1 or TRBD2 (5 bases each). The ends were cut back, 5 bases at V and 4 bases at J, with 22 bases in the middle. In germline, CDR1 is DFQATT, CDR2 SNEGSKA (reference sequence). The CDR3 is made up of 16 amino acids. CDR3 region: CSARIPGRAISDTQYF. In DNA form, the CDR3 reads TGCAGTGCTCGAATCCCGGGACGAGCAATCTCAGATACGCAGTATTTT.

The chain is built from TRBV11-2 and TRBJ2-1; perhaps TRBD1 as D (5 bases). Germline values: CDR1 SGHAT, CDR2 FQNNGV. The CDR3 is 12 residues long. V shed 5 bases and J shed 13 bases, with 15 bases lying between them. The CDR3 nucleotides read TGTGCCAGCAGCCGGTCAGGGATTGATCAGTTCTTC. Translated, it gives CASSRSGIDQFF.

With respect to this clonotype: A much more abundant neighbour one base away suggests this may be a read error. The chain employs TRBV4-3 and TRBJ2-3, with D possibly TRBD2 on 5 matching bases. The CDR3 length is 13 residues. Germline-derived CDR1 and CDR2 are LGHNA and YSLEER. Between the trimmed V and J ends, which lost 2 bases and 6 bases, there was a span of 9 bases. CDR3 sequence: CASSQQSGDTQYF. The CDR3 nucleotides read TGCGCCAGCAGCCAACAAAGCGGCGATACGCAGTATTTT.

The rearrangement uses TRBV20-1 and TRBJ2-5, with 9 bases aligning to TRBD1. The germline V gene encodes CDR1 DFQATT and CDR2 SNEGSKA (reference sequence). V was pared by 6 bases and J by 1 base, with 3 bases of the junction left unmatched. The length of the CDR3 is 13 residues. CDR3 region: CSANRGLQETQYF. CDR3 coding DNA: TGCAGTGCCAACAGGGGGCTCCAAGAGACCCAGTACTTC.